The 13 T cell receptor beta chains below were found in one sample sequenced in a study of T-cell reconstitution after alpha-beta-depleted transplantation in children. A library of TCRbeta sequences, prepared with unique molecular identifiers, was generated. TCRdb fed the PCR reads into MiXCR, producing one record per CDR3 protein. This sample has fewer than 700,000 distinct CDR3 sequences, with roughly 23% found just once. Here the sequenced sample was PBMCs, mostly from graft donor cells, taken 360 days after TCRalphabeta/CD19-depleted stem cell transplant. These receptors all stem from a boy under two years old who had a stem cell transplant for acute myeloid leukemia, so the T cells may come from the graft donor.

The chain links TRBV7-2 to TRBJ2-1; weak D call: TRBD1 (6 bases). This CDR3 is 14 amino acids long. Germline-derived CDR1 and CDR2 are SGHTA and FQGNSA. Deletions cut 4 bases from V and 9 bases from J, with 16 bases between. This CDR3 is CASSSQRGTGEQFF. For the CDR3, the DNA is TGTGCCAGCAGCTCCCAGAGGGGGACGGGTGAGCAGTTCTTC. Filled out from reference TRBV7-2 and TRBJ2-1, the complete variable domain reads GAGVSQSPSNKVTEKGKDVELRCDPISGHTALYWYRQSLGQGLEFLIYFQGNSAPDKSGLPSDRFSAERTGGSVSTLTIQRTQQEDSAVYLCASSSQRGTGEQFFGPGTRLTVL.

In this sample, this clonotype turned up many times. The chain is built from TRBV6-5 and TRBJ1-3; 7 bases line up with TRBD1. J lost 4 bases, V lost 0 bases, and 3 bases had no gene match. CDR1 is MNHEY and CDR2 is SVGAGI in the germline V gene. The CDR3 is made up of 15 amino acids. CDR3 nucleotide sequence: TGTGCCAGCAGTTACTCGACAGGGCCCGGAAACACCATATATTTT. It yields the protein CASSYSTGPGNTIYF.

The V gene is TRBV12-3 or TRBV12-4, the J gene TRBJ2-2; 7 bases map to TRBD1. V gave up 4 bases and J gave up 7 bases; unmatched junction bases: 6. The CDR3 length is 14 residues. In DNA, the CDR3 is TGTGCCAGCAGTTCCACAGGGGCTGGCGGGGAGCTGTTTTTT. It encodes CASSSTGAGGELFF.

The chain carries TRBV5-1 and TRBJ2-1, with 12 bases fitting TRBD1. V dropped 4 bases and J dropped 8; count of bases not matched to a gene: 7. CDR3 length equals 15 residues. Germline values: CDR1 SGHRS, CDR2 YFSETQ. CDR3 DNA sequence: TGCGCCAGCAGCAACCGGGACAGGGGGCCTGATGAGCAGTTCTTC. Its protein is CASSNRDRGPDEQFF. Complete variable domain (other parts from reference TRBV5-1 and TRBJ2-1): KAGVTQTPRYLIKTRGQQVTLSCSPISGHRSVSWYQQTPGQGLQFLFEYFSETQRNKGNFPGRFSGRQFSNSRSEMNVSTLELGDSALYLCASSNRDRGPDEQFFGPGTRLTVL.

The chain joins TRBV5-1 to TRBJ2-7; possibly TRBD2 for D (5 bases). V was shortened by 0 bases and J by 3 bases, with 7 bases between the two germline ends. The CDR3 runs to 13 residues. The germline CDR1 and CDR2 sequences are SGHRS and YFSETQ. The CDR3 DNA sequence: TGCGCCAGCAGCTTGGGACTAAACTACGAGCAGTACGTC. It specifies CASSLGLNYEQYV.

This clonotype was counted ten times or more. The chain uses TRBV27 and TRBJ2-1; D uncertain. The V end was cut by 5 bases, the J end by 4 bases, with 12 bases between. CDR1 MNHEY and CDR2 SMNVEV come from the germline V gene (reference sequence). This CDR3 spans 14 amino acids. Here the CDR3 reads CASSPAPSYNEQFF. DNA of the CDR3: TGTGCCAGCAGTCCGGCACCTTCTTACAATGAGCAGTTCTTC.

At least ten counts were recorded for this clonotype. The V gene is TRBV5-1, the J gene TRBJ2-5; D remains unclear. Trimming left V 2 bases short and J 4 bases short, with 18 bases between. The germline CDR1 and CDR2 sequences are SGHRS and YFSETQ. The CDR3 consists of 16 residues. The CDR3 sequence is CASSFSRNTMLETQYF. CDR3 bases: TGCGCCAGCAGCTTTTCCCGGAACACCATGTTAGAGACCCAGTACTTC.

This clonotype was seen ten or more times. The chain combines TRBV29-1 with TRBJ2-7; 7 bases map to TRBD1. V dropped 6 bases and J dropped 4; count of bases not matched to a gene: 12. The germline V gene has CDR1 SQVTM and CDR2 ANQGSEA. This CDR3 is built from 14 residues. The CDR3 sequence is CSVTGTVDLYEQYF. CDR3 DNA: TGCAGCGTCACCGGGACAGTAGACTTATACGAGCAGTACTTC.

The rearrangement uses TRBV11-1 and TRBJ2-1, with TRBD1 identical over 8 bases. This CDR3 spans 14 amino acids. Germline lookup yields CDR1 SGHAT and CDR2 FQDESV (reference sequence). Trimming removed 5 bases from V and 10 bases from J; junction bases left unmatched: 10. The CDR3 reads CASSPGQGGREQFF. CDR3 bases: TGTGCCAGCAGCCCAGGACAGGGTGGTCGGGAGCAGTTCTTC.

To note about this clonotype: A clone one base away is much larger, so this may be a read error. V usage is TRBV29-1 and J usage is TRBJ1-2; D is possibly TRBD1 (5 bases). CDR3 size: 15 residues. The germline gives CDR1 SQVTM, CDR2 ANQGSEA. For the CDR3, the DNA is TGCAGCGTTGAGAGTCCAGGGCCGCATAACTATGGCTACGCCTTC. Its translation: CSVESPGPHNYGYAF.

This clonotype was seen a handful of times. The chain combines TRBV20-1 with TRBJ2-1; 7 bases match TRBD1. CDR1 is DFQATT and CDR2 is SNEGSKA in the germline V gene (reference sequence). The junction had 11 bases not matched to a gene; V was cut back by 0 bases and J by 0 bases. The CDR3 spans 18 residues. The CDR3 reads CSARDYRGQRSSYNEQFF. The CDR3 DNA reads TGCAGTGCTAGAGATTATAGGGGACAGAGGAGCTCCTACAATGAGCAGTTCTTC.

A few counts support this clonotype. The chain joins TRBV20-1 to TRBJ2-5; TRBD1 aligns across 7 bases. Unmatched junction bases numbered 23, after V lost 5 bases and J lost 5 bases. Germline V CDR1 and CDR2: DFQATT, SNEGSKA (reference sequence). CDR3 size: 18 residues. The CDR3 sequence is CSAPAHNTYRGGLETQYF. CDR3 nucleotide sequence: TGCAGTGCTCCTGCCCACAACACCTACAGGGGCGGGCTGGAGACCCAGTACTTC.

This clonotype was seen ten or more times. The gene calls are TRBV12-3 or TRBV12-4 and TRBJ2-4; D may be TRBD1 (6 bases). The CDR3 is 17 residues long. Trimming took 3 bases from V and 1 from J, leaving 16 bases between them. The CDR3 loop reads CASSFGQLGLAKNIQYF. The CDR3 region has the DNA TGTGCCAGCAGTTTCGGACAGCTGGGTTTGGCCAAAAACATTCAGTACTTC.